The clone carrying this TCR beta chain was detected only a few times. Its antigen is as yet unknown. This sample is drawn from a study of T cells in Graves' hyperthyroidism and ophthalmopathy. Points from the study as a whole: Most thyroid clonotypes that were expanded above 0.001 also turned up in blood. A model built on 13 V-J features separated ophthalmopathy from stable hyperthyroidism.

Graves' hyperthyroidism was deemed stable given no ophthalmopathy progression within 18 months. Clinicians diagnosed patients from clinical symptoms, serum thyroxine and TRAb, thyroid ultrasound and orbital computed tomography. Amplified regions were TCR beta CDR3 sequences from RNA transcripts. The HTBI primer set drove a first-round RT-PCR of the TCR CDR3. TCRdb called the multiplex PCR reads again in MiXCR, with one record for every CDR3 protein. Of about 420,000 distinct CDR3 sequences listed, roughly 13% are singletons. The receptor was isolated from a woman younger than 30 with Graves' hyperthyroidism. The source material was blood.

The CDR3 loop is CSAYPDRDNQPQHF. In DNA, the CDR3 is TGCAGTGCGTACCCGGACAGGGACAATCAGCCCCAGCATTTT. This rearrangement joins TRBV20-1 to TRBJ1-5; 8 bases fit TRBD1. The trim removed 6 bases at V and 3 bases at J, leaving 7 bases unmatched. The CDR3 is 14 amino acids. Germline V gene lookup returns CDR1 DFQATT and CDR2 SNEGSKA (reference sequence).